These T cell receptor beta chains were read from a single sample in a study of cytomegalovirus exposure and HLA in healthy donors. TCRdb keeps only in-frame clones here, not all; method: immunoSEQ multiplex PCR. Of about 190,000 clones in the sample, roughly 90% were seen once. The sample consisted of PBMCs. These receptors were collected from a boy aged 2 to 10 in good health and CMV-seronegative. Both conserved end residues are part of each CDR3.

v_call,cdr3_aa
TRBV5-4,CASSLQKTGAYEQYF
TRBV9,CASSGRGTDTQYF
TRBV27,CASNPAGGSNTEAFF
TRBV7-6,CASSLGRGLKTGDLTGANVLTF
TRBV2,CASTSGTGNQPQHF
TRBV6-1,CASSDQTGSGDTEAFF
TRBV9,CASSRDRGSTGELFF
TRBV29-1,CSVAILAGVWETQYF
TRBV5-1,CASSLAGARGELFF
TRBV30,CAWATGQSSPLHF
TRBV10-3,CAISESSGTGNEQFF
TRBV28,CASRPGLMNSPLHF
TRBV9,CASSVGGGSNEQFF
TRBV6-5,CASYDSSFDEQYF
TRBV6-1,CASILVQGGTEAFF
TRBV5-1,CASRPTGSGELFF
TRBV30,CAWSLRFGYGYTF
TRBV6-1,CASSMTGQHEKLFF
TRBV28,CASEWKRQVSYNSPLHF
TRBV5-6,CASSFLALVAGYEQYF
TRBV9,CASSLREGYTIYF
TRBV16,CASSPTRREQYF
TRBV29-1,CSVRSAFNGYTF
TRBV9,CASNAAGIYEQYF
TRBV5-1,CASSLGISQGEGELFF
TRBV28,CASRSTGVGYTF
TRBV5-1,CASSSERGSNEQYF
TRBV2,CASSEGLSGSGTQYF
TRBV4-2,CASSQELGVGGLGNEQFF
TRBV7-9,CASTKTGPGSPLHF
TRBV19,CASREGQGRDTEAFF
TRBV20-1,CSARESDTQYF
TRBV29-1,CSVVGTEAFF
TRBV7-9,CASSPSQDGYTF
TRBV2,CASTFGRGGELFF
TRBV6-1,CASSEWWVGAKNIQYF
TRBV6-1,CASSIAGGVAGELFF
TRBV10-2,CASSEPLLAAPGNEQFF
TRBV21-1,CASSKLFGTGDYEQYF
TRBV7-9,CASSSVREGTGNTIYF
TRBV4-2,CAARGGPPSPYEQYF
TRBV2,CASTEGGVWEKLFF
TRBV11-1,CASSSEGVSTEAFF
TRBV6-1,CASSELTMNTEAFF
TRBV14,CASSQENSGRLGGELFF
TRBV19,CASSPTNPDRGFWDEQFF
TRBV5-1,CASSFQGLAGYTDTQYF
TRBV27,CASKIQGEGSNQPQHF
TRBV6-6,CASEGRQVNEKLFF
TRBV10-1,CASSETSGTPSYNEQFF
TRBV14,CASSRTGELGDTQYF
TRBV10-1,CASSTGTAYNEQFF
TRBV6-1,CASSIRARTDTQYF
TRBV9,CASSVVGGVGEQFF
TRBV7-8,CASSLESGTEAFF